These 22 T cell receptor beta chains came from one sample sequenced in a study of T cells of healthy individuals. MiXCR was run by TCRdb on the 5' RACE reads, yielding one entry per CDR3 protein. The repertoire includes around 83,000 distinct CDR3 sequences, more than 4.5% of them detected once, and roughly 7.5% sits in the top ten. These receptors originate from a female donor in good health.

A few counts support this clonotype. This chain connects TRBV4-3 to TRBJ1-4; 9 nucleotides agree with TRBD1. V lost 4 bases, J lost 7 bases, and 10 bases stayed unmatched. Germline V gene sequence: CDR1 LGHNA, CDR2 YSLEER. The CDR3 sequence is 16 residues long. The CDR3 region is CASSRSHGTGFEKLFF. The CDR3 DNA reads as TGCGCCAGCAGCCGCAGCCATGGGACAGGGTTTGAAAAACTGTTTTTT.

This clonotype was seen many times. The rearrangement links TRBV12-3 or TRBV12-4 to TRBJ2-7, with 8 bases matching TRBD1. The CDR3 runs 14 residues. The V gene end was trimmed by 6 bases and the J gene end by 3 bases; junction bases not matched to a gene: 7. The CDR3: CASRRTGQFYEQYF. The CDR3 bases are TGTGCCAGCAGGCGGACAGGGCAATTCTACGAGCAGTACTTC.

This clonotype was observed at least ten times. This chain connects TRBV6-1 to TRBJ1-5; D possibly corresponds to TRBD1 (6 bases). The CDR3 totals 17 residues. With 2 bases removed from V and 2 bases from J, the gap between germline ends came to 16 bases. The germline gives CDR1 MNHNS, CDR2 SASEGT. This chain's CDR3 is CASSESVRGIGNQPQHF. The CDR3 bases are TGTGCCAGCAGTGAATCAGTAAGGGGGATAGGCAATCAGCCCCAGCATTTT.

This clonotype has ten or more counts. This sequence joins TRBV7-9 and TRBJ1-1; D unclear. Trimming removed 2 bases at V and 1 base at J, with 14 bases between. CDR1 and CDR2 from the germline V gene are SEHNR and FQNEAQ (reference sequence). There are 16 residues in the CDR3. The chain's CDR3 is CASSLQWVPSNTEAFF. CDR3 sequence (DNA): TGTGCCAGCAGCTTACAATGGGTCCCTTCGAACACTGAAGCTTTCTTT.

This chain connects TRBV3-1 to TRBJ1-1, with D possibly matching TRBD1 (6 bases). The CDR3 runs 15 residues. Trimming shortened V by 4 bases and J by 4 bases, and 16 bases separated the two germline ends. Per the germline V gene, CDR1 is LGHDT and CDR2 is YNNKEL (reference sequence). This CDR3 reads CASSPGAGEGTEAFF. CDR3 nucleotides: TGTGCCAGCAGCCCGGGAGCAGGGGAAGGCACTGAAGCTTTCTTT.

The sample holds a few counts of this clonotype. The chain uses TRBV7-9 and TRBJ1-1; possible D gene TRBD1, 5 bases. The length of the CDR3 is 16 residues. Between the trimmed V and J ends, which lost 1 base and 4 bases, there was a span of 16 bases. Per the germline V gene, CDR1 is SEHNR and CDR2 is FQNEAQ (reference sequence). The chain's CDR3 is CASSLVYSQGSTEAFF. CDR3 nucleotide sequence: TGTGCCAGCAGCTTAGTGTACAGCCAGGGAAGCACTGAAGCTTTCTTT. Filled out from reference TRBV7-9 and TRBJ1-1, the complete variable domain reads DTGVSQNPRHKITKRGQNVTFRCDPISEHNRLYWYRQTLGQGPEFLTYFQNEAQLEKSRLLSDRFSAERPKGSFSTLEIQRTEQGDSAMYLCASSLVYSQGSTEAFFGQGTRLTVV.

A remark on this clonotype: At one boundary the junction diverges from the germline segment, which might be a read error. V and J are TRBV29-1 and TRBJ2-1; 8 bases map to TRBD2. This CDR3 contains 13 residues. Germline V gene data show CDR1 as SQVTM and CDR2 as ANQGSEA. This chain's CDR3 is CGVTPGGAGKQFF. Written as DNA, the CDR3 is TGCGGCGTTACCCCCGGGGGGGCAGGGAAGCAGTTCTTC.

This clonotype was picked up many times. The gene calls are TRBV7-9 and TRBJ2-3; D could derive from TRBD1 or TRBD2 (5 bases each). CDR3 size: 15 residues. Germline V gives CDR1 SEHNR, CDR2 FQNEAQ (reference sequence). Trimming left V 5 bases short and J 0 bases short, with 12 bases between. As DNA, the CDR3 is TGTGCCAGCAGCGACGGGACGGAGAGCACAGATACGCAGTATTTT. Translation: CASSDGTESTDTQYF. Full variable domain (rest looked up from reference TRBV7-9 and TRBJ2-3): DTGVSQNPRHKITKRGQNVTFRCDPISEHNRLYWYRQTLGQGPEFLTYFQNEAQLEKSRLLSDRFSAERPKGSFSTLEIQRTEQGDSAMYLCASSDGTESTDTQYFGPGTRLTVL.

This clonotype turned up a few times. The genes are TRBV29-1 and TRBJ2-7, with D maybe TRBD1 (6 bases). The germline V gene has CDR1 SQVTM and CDR2 ANQGSEA. This CDR3 contains 14 residues. V was trimmed by 7 bases and J by 2 bases, leaving 18 bases between them. Here the CDR3 DNA reads TGCAGCGCCCAAGGGGGAACGACCGCCTACGAGCAGTACTTC. This encodes CSAQGGTTAYEQYF.

The gene calls are TRBV3-1 and TRBJ2-7; 9 bases agree with TRBD2. Germline trimming cut 6 bases from V and 1 base from J; bases unmatched to any gene: 7. Germline V gene lookup returns CDR1 LGHDT and CDR2 YNNKEL (reference sequence). CDR3 length: 15 amino acids. Here the CDR3 DNA reads TGTGCCAGCAGACATTTTACTAGCGGGTCCTACGAGCAGTACTTC. Its protein is CASRHFTSGSYEQYF.

V usage is TRBV4-1 and J usage is TRBJ1-3; D is unclear. The CDR3 length is 18 residues. Germline CDR1 and CDR2: MGHRA and YSYEKL. Deletions cut 1 base from V and 0 bases from J, with 16 bases between. The chain's CDR3 is CASSQVFPGSSSGNTIYF. DNA of the CDR3: TGCGCCAGCAGCCAAGTCTTTCCAGGCAGCTCCTCTGGAAACACCATATATTTT.

This clonotype came up many times. The chain recombines TRBV29-1 with TRBJ1-5; TRBD1 matches 11 bases. The CDR3 is 14 residues long. V dropped 6 bases and J dropped 7; count of bases not matched to a gene: 8. In germline, CDR1 is SQVTM, CDR2 ANQGSEA. CDR3 DNA sequence: TGCAGCGTGGCGGACAGGGGGCCGAGACAGCCCCAGCATTTT. It encodes CSVADRGPRQPQHF.

The V call is TRBV6-5, the J call TRBJ1-1, with unresolved D. The V end was cut by 2 bases, the J end by 11 bases, with 9 bases between. Germline values: CDR1 MNHEY, CDR2 SVGAGI. This CDR3 has 11 amino acids. The CDR3 loop is CASSYRHRAFF. DNA of the CDR3: TGTGCCAGCAGTTACAGACATCGGGCTTTCTTT.

The chain has TRBV14 and TRBJ1-3; no definite D call. The CDR3 loop spans 13 amino acids. With 1 base removed from V and 2 bases from J, the gap between germline ends came to 3 bases. Germline CDR1 and CDR2: SGHDN and FVKESK. The CDR3 sequence is CASSQGAGNTIYF. The DNA of the CDR3 is TGTGCCAGCAGCCAAGGTGCTGGAAACACCATATATTTT.

This clonotype was seen repeatedly, ten times or more. The chain combines TRBV29-1 with TRBJ1-1; possibly TRBD1 for D (5 bases). Trimming stripped 7 bases from V and 2 bases from J, with 14 bases between. The CDR3 is 13 residues long. Looked up from germline, CDR1 is SQVTM and CDR2 is ANQGSEA. The CDR3 nucleotides are TGCAGCGCTACCAGGGACCCCAACACTGAAGCTTTCTTT. Translating it yields CSATRDPNTEAFF.

The J gene is TRBJ1-1, the V gene TRBV18; D is ambiguous. V was shortened by 2 bases and J by 1 base, with 8 bases between the two germline ends. The CDR3 loop spans 14 amino acids. Germline V gene data show CDR1 as KGHSH and CDR2 as LQKENI. The CDR3 loop is CASSPEIKNTEAFF. The CDR3, as DNA: TGTGCCAGCTCACCAGAGATCAAGAACACTGAAGCTTTCTTT.

In this sample, this clonotype turned up a few times. This chain joins TRBV3-1 and TRBJ2-3; TRBD1 aligns across 8 bases. The germline gives CDR1 LGHDT, CDR2 YNNKEL (reference sequence). The CDR3 runs 15 residues. The V gene end was trimmed by 0 bases and the J gene end by 5 bases; junction bases not matched to a gene: 4. CDR3 sequence: CASSQDLTGGDTQYF. The CDR3 DNA is TGTGCCAGCAGCCAAGATCTTACAGGGGGAGATACGCAGTATTTT.

This clonotype came up many times. This sequence joins TRBV18 and TRBJ2-7, with TRBD2 matching 7 bases. CDR3 size: 17 residues. The germline CDR1 and CDR2 sequences are KGHSH and LQKENI. The J segment lost 0 bases and the V segment lost 2 bases, leaving 10 bases of the junction unmatched. CDR3 in amino acids: CASSPSGIRGVSYEQYF. The CDR3 DNA sequence: TGTGCCAGCTCACCATCGGGGATTCGGGGGGTCTCCTACGAGCAGTACTTC.

The sample holds many counts of this clonotype. CDR3 DNA sequence: TGTGCCTCTAAGGGCCTAGATAATTCACCCCTCCACTTT. Amino acid sequence: CASKGLDNSPLHF. J is TRBJ1-6 and V is TRBV28; D not resolved. CDR1 and CDR2 (germline): MDHEN, SYDVKM. The CDR3 runs 13 residues. Trimming removed 11 bases at V and 5 bases at J, with 13 bases between.

The chain combines TRBV28 with TRBJ1-2; D ambiguous. This CDR3 is built from 15 residues. CDR1 and CDR2 from the germline V gene are MDHEN and SYDVKM. V dropped 5 bases and J dropped 0 bases, with 13 bases sitting between them. The CDR3 spells CASSPPGWSNYGYTF. The CDR3 nucleotides are TGTGCCAGCAGTCCGCCGGGATGGTCTAACTATGGCTACACCTTC.

This clonotype was found many times. The chain is built from TRBV20-1 and TRBJ2-3; no reliable D call. Looked up from germline, CDR1 is DFQATT and CDR2 is SNEGSKA (reference sequence). V was pared by 5 bases and J by 10 bases, with 16 bases between. The CDR3 length is 12 residues. The CDR3 coding sequence is TGCAGTGCTTTGGACGTACCCGCTCCGCAGTATTTT. Translation gives CSALDVPAPQYF.

This clonotype was counted only a few times. The rearrangement uses TRBV20-1 and TRBJ2-7; TRBD2 might be the D (5 bases). CDR3 length: 12 residues. The germline V and J ends were trimmed by 3 bases and 3 bases, with 9 bases remaining between them. Germline CDR1 is DFQATT and CDR2 is SNEGSKA (reference sequence). This chain's CDR3 is CSARTGSYEQYF. Written as DNA, the CDR3 is TGCAGTGCTAGGACTGGGAGCTACGAGCAGTACTTC.